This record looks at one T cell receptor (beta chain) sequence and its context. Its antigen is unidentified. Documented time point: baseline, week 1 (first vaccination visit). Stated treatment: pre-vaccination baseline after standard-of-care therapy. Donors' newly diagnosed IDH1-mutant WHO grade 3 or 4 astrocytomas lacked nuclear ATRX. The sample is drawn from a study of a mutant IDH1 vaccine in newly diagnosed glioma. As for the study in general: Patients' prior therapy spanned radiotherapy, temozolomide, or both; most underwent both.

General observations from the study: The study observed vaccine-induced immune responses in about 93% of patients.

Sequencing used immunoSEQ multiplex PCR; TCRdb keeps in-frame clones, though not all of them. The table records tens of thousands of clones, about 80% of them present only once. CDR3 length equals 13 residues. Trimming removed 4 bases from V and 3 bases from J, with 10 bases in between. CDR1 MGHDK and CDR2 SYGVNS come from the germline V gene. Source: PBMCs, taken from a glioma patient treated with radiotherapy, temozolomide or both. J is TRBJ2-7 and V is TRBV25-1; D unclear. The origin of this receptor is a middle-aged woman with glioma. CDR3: CASSGALGYEQYF. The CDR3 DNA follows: TGTGCCAGCAGTGGGGCACTCGGCTACGAGCAGTACTTC.